The 8 T cell receptor beta chains in this list originate from one sample, sequenced in a study of cytomegalovirus exposure and HLA in healthy donors. TCRdb's copy holds only in-frame clones and misses some; the assay was immunoSEQ multiplex PCR. This table has over 200,000 clones, about 90% appearing once. The specimen was PBMCs. These receptors were taken from a woman younger than 30 in good health and CMV-seronegative.

DNA for the CDR3: TGTGCCAGCAGTTTATCGGCTTATGGGGCCAACGTCCTGACTTTC. This gives the protein CASSLSAYGANVLTF. The V and J genes are TRBV27 and TRBJ2-6; D ambiguous. Germline V CDR1 and CDR2: MNHEY, SMNVEV (reference sequence). V was pared by 0 bases and J by 3 bases, with 6 bases between. The CDR3 runs to 15 residues.

This clone was picked up one time. The chain employs TRBV5-1 and TRBJ2-2; 7 bases match TRBD1. The V segment lost 4 bases and the J segment 1 base; nucleotides outside the gene matches: 4. Germline V CDR1 and CDR2: SGHRS, YFSETQ. The CDR3 is 15 residues long. CDR3 residues: CASSGGQRNTGELFF. CDR3 nucleotide sequence: TGCGCCAGCAGCGGGGGACAGCGGAACACCGGGGAGCTGTTTTTT.

The chain links TRBV9 to TRBJ2-3, with 9 bases aligning to TRBD2. Germline trimming cut 3 bases from V and 2 bases from J; bases unmatched to any gene: 4. This CDR3 has 15 residues. The germline CDR1 and CDR2 sequences are SGDLS and YYNGEE. The CDR3 sequence: CASSAWTSDTDTQYF. The DNA of the CDR3 is TGTGCCAGCAGCGCATGGACTAGCGACACAGATACGCAGTATTTT.

This chain joins TRBV27 and TRBJ1-5, with a tentative D call TRBD1 (6 bases). CDR1 is MNHEY and CDR2 is SMNVEV in the germline V gene (reference sequence). V was clipped by 5 bases and J by 4 bases, with 15 bases between them. The CDR3 extends over 15 amino acids. The CDR3 DNA sequence: TGTGCCAGCAGTATAACAGGGCTAGGAAATCAGCCCCAGCATTTT. It is translated as CASSITGLGNQPQHF.

The genes are TRBV6-6 and TRBJ2-7; 9 nucleotides line up with TRBD1. The CDR3 extends over 14 amino acids. Germline loops: CDR1 MNHNY, CDR2 SVGAGI (reference sequence). The V gene end was trimmed by 7 bases and the J gene end by 6 bases; junction bases not matched to a gene: 10. CDR3 sequence reads: CASMRGQGRPEQYF. The CDR3 bases are TGTGCCAGCATGAGGGGACAGGGACGCCCCGAGCAGTACTTC.

V and J are TRBV6-1 and TRBJ2-1; weak D call: TRBD2 (5 bases). With 7 bases removed from V and 0 bases from J, the gap between germline ends came to 13 bases. The CDR3 is 15 residues long. CDR1 MNHNS and CDR2 SASEGT come from the germline V gene. In DNA, the CDR3 is TGTGCCAGCATTAAACTAGGGAGCTCCTACAATGAGCAGTTCTTC. Its translation: CASIKLGSSYNEQFF.

This chain connects TRBV7-2 to TRBJ1-2; 7 bases are shared with TRBD1. The J segment lost 8 bases and the V segment lost 5 bases, leaving 8 bases of the junction unmatched. CDR1 and CDR2 (germline): SGHTA, FQGNSA. This CDR3 is 13 amino acids long. CDR3 coding DNA: TGTGCCAGCAGCCCCGACAGGGTTAGCGGCTACACCTTC. Translation: CASSPDRVSGYTF.

The chain is built from TRBV5-6 and TRBJ2-1; D might be TRBD2 (5 bases). V dropped 0 bases and J dropped 2 bases, with 9 bases sitting between them. The CDR3 has 15 residues. The germline V gene has CDR1 SGHDT and CDR2 YYEEEE. The CDR3 here is CASSLVPGTYNEQFF. CDR3 nucleotide sequence: TGTGCCAGCAGCTTGGTGCCGGGAACCTACAATGAGCAGTTCTTC. The variable domain in full, completed from reference TRBV5-6 and TRBJ2-1, reads DAGVTQSPTHLIKTRGQQVTLRCSPKSGHDTVSWYQQALGQGPQFIFQYYEEEERQRGNFPDRFSGHQFPNYSSELNVNALLLGDSALYLCASSLVPGTYNEQFFGPGTRLTVL.